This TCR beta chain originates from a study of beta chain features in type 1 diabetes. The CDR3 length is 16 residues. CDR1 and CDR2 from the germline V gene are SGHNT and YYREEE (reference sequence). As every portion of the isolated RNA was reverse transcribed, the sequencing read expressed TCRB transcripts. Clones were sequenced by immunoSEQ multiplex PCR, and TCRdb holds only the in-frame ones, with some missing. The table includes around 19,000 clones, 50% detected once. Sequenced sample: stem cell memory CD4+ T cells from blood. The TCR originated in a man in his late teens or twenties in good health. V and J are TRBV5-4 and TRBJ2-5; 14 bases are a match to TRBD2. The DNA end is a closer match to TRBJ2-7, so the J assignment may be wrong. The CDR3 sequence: CASSLRLAGGLNEQYF. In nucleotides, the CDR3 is TGTGCCAGCAGCTTGAGACTAGCGGGAGGGCTTAACGAGCAGTACTTC.